The entry below gives a single T cell receptor beta chain sequence along with its context. Its antigen is still unknown. CDR1 and CDR2 (germline): SGHNT, YYREEE (reference sequence). CDR3 length: 16 residues. The V gene end was trimmed by 0 bases and the J gene end by 0 bases; junction bases not matched to a gene: 2. It was with 60 Vbeta and 13 Jbeta primers that the PCR ran. Profiling relied on immunoSEQ multiplex PCR, and the TCRdb table lists in-frame clones only, not all of them. The sample carries about 120,000 clones, around 80% recorded once. These data originate in a study of cytomegalovirus exposure and HLA in healthy donors. Study results and caveats: Common viral pathogens seemed to be connected with several of the most significant clusters, according to a later analysis.

Sequencing used PBMCs. The receptor comes from a female donor in good health and CMV-seronegative. The chain recombines TRBV5-4 with TRBJ1-3, with TRBD1 matching over 8 bases. The CDR3: CASSLDRGSSGNTIYF. The CDR3 DNA reads as TGTGCCAGCAGCTTGGACAGGGGGAGCTCTGGAAACACCATATATTTT.